The source of this T cell receptor (beta chain) is a study of vaccination effects on CD4 cells after COVID-19. CDR1 is SGHTA and CDR2 is FQGTGA in the germline V gene. The germline V and J ends were trimmed by 2 bases and 2 bases, with 13 bases remaining between them. This CDR3 spans 16 amino acids. Sequencing used immunoSEQ multiplex PCR; TCRdb keeps in-frame clones, though not all of them. The sample lists more than 35,000 clones, 75% occurring once. Points on this clone: What it recognizes is unknown.

Sequencing was preceded by expansion of antigen-specific CD4+ T cells with viral peptide pools in the ViraFEST assay. Culture lasted about 10 days before CD4+ T cell isolation. This person caught SARS-CoV-2 sometime from March to December 2020, and PCR testing confirmed the infection. This TCR was recovered from a human donor who had a prior SARS-CoV-2 infection. V and J are TRBV7-3 and TRBJ2-1; tentatively, D is TRBD2 (6 bases). Sequences were derived from CD4+ T cells from PBMCs cultured with a peptide pool, sampled before COVID-19 vaccination. The CDR3 sequence: CASSLFPGAAYNEQFF. CDR3 DNA sequence: TGTGCCAGCAGCTTATTTCCGGGAGCCGCCTACAATGAGCAGTTCTTC.